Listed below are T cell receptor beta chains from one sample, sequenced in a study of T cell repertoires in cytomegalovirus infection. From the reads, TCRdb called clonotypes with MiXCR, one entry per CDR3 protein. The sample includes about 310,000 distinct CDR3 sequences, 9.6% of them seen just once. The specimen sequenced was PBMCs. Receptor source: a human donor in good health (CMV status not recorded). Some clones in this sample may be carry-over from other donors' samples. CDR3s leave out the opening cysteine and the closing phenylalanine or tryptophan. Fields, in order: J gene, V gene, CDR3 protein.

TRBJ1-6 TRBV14 ASSQVQAVNSPLH
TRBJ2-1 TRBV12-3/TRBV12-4 ASSPSANRNEQF
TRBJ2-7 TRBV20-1 SAPNPSSYEQY
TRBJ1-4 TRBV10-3 AISAGRATNEKLF
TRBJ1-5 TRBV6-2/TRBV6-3 ASSYSAGSQPQH
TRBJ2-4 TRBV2 ASSEKDTLLKY
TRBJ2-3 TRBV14 ASSQGGAGTDTQY
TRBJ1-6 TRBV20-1 SARDGAGSYNSPLH
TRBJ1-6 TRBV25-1 ASSGARGNNSPLH
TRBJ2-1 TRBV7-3 ASSLSRPTPGVEQF
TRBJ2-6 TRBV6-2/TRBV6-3 ASSYRGPAEAANVLT
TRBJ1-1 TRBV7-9 ASSSPGGAEAF
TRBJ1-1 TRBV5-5 ASSFRTGEAF
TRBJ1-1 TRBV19 ASSTAANTEAF
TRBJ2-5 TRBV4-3 ASSHQDRPWGETQY
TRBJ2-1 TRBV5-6 ASSPDRGYNEQF